The T cell receptor beta chain under discussion was sequenced for a study of T cell repertoires in cytomegalovirus infection. In the study overall: Indications of both CMV infection and matching HLA type were provided by public TCR beta signatures. General study results and limits: Cumulative frequency (of public TCR beta family members) identified carriers of CMV plus the relevant HLA.

This clonotype was seen only a few times. Its antigen is undetermined. Trimming pared 6 bases from V and 4 bases from J, leaving 13 bases between. CDR3 length: 14 residues. Germline V gives CDR1 MDHEN, CDR2 SYDVKM. TCRdb itself ran the reads through MiXCR, one entry per CDR3 protein. The data contain under 350,000 distinct CDR3 sequences, over 7.5% of them singletons. This sequence originates from a human donor in good health (CMV status not recorded). Some clones in this sample may be carry-over from other donors' samples. The chain employs TRBV28 and TRBJ1-3; D gene uncertain. The sample was PBMCs. The CDR3 DNA reads TGTGCCAGCAGCCCGATCACAGCGGGAAACACCATATATTTT. Protein product: CASSPITAGNTIYF.